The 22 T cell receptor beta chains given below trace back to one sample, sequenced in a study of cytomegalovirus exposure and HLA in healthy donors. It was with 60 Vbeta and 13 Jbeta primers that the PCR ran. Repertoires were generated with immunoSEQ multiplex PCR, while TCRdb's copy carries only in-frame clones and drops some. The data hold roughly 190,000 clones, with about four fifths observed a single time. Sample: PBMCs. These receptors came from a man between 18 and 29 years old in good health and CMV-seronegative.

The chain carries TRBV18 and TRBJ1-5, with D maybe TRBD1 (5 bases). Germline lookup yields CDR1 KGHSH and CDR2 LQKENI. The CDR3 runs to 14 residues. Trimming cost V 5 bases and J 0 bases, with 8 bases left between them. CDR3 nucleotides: TGTGCCAGCTCAACGACAGATAGCAATCAGCCCCAGCATTTT. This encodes CASSTTDSNQPQHF.

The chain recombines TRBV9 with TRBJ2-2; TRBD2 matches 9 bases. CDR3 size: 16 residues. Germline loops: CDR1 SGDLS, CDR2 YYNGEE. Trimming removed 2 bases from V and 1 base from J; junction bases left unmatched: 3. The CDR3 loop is CASSVLAGRNTGELFF. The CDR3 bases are TGTGCCAGCAGCGTTCTAGCGGGAAGGAACACCGGGGAGCTGTTTTTT.

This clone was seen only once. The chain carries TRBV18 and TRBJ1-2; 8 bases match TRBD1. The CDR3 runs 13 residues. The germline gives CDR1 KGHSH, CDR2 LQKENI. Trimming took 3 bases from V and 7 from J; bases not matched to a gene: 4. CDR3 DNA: TGTGCCAGCTCACCCCAGGGGGCTGCTGGCTACACCTTC. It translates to CASSPQGAAGYTF.

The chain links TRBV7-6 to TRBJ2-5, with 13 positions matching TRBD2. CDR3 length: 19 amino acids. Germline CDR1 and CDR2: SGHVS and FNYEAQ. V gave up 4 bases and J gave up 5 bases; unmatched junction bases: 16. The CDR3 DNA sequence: TGTGCCAGCAGCTCACCGCTAGGACTAGCGGGAGTAGGTACGGAGACCCAGTACTTC. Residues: CASSSPLGLAGVGTETQYF.

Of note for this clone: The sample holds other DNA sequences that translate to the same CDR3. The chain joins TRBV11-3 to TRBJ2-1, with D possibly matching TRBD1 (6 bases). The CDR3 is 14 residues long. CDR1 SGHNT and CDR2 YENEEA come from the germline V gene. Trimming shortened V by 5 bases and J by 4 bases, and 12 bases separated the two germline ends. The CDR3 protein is CASSPGQGYNEQFF. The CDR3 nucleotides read TGTGCCAGCAGCCCCGGGCAGGGGTACAATGAGCAGTTCTTC.

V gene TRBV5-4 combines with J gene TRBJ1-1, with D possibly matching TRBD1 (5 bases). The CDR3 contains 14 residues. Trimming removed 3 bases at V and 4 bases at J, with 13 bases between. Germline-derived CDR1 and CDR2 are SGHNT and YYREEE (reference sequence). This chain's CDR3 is CASSWGRSGTEAFF. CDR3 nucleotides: TGTGCCAGCAGCTGGGGGAGGTCCGGCACTGAAGCTTTCTTT.

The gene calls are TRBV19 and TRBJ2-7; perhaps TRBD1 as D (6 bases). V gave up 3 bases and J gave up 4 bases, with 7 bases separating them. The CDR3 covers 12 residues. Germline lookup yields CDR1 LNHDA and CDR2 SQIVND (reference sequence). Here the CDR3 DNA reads TGTGCCAGTAGTATCGACAGGTACGAGCAGTACTTC. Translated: CASSIDRYEQYF.

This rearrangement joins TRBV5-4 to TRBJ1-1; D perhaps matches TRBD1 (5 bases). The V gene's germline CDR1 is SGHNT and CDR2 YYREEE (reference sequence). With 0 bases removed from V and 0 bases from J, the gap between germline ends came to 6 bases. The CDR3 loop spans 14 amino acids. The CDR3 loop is CASSLDRMNTEAFF. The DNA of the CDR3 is TGTGCCAGCAGCTTGGACAGGATGAACACTGAAGCTTTCTTT.

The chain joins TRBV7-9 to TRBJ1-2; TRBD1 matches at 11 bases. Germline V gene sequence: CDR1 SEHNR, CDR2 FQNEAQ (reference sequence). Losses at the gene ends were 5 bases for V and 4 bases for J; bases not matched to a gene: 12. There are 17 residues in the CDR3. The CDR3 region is CASSPYSGQGAAYGYTF. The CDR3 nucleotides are TGTGCCAGCAGCCCATATAGTGGACAGGGGGCGGCCTATGGCTACACCTTC.

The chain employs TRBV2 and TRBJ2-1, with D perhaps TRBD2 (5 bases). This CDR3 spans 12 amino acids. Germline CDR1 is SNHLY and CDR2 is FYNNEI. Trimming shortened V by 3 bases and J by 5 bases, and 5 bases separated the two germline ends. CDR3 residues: CASSERDNEQFF. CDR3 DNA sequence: TGTGCCAGCAGTGAGCGGGACAATGAGCAGTTCTTC.

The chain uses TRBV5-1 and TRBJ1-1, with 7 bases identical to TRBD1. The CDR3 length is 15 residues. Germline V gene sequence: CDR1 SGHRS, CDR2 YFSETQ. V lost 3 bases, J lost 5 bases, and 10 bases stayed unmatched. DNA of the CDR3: TGCGCCAGCAGCTCCGTGACAGGGTCGAGTACTGAAGCTTTCTTT. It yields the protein CASSSVTGSSTEAFF.

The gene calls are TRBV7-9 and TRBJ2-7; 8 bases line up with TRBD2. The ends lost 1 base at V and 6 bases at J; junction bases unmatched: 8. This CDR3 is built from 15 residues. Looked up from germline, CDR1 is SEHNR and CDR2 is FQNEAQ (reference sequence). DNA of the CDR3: TGTGCCAGCAGCTTAGGAGCGGGACTAGTGCCCGAGCAGTACTTC. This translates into CASSLGAGLVPEQYF.

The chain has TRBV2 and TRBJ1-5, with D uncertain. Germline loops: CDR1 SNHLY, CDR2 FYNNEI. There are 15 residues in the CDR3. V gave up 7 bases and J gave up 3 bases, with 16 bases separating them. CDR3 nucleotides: TGTGCCAGCAATGGCGACTATGAGGTCAATCAGCCCCAGCATTTT. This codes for CASNGDYEVNQPQHF.

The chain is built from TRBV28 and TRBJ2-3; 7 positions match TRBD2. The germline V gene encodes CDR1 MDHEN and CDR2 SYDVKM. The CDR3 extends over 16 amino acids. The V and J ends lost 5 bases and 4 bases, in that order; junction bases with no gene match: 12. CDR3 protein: CASSPPGRGWADTQYF. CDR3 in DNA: TGTGCCAGCAGTCCCCCAGGGAGGGGTTGGGCAGATACGCAGTATTTT.

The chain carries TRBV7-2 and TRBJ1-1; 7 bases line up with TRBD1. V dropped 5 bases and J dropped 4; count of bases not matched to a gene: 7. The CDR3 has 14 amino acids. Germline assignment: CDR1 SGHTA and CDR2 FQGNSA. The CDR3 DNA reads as TGTGCCAGCAGCCAATATACAGGGGCCACTGAAGCTTTCTTT. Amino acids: CASSQYTGATEAFF.

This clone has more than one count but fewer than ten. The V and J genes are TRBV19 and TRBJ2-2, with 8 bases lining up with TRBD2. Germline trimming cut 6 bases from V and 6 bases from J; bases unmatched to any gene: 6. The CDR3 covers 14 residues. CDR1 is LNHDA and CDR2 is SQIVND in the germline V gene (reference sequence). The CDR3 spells CASRPSAGAGELFF. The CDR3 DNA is TGTGCCAGTAGGCCATCAGCGGGAGCCGGGGAGCTGTTTTTT.

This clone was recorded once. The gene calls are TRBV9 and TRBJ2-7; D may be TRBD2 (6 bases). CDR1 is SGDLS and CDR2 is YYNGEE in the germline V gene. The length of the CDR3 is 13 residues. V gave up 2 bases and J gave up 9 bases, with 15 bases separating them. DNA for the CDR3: TGTGCCAGCAGCGTCGACGGGGTGGAGGGGCAGTACTTC. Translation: CASSVDGVEGQYF.

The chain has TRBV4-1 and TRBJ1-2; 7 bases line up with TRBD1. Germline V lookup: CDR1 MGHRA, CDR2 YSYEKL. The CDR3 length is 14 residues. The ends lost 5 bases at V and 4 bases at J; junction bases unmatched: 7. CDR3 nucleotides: TGCGCCAGCAGCGACCGACAGGGAACCTATGGCTACACCTTC. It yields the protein CASSDRQGTYGYTF.

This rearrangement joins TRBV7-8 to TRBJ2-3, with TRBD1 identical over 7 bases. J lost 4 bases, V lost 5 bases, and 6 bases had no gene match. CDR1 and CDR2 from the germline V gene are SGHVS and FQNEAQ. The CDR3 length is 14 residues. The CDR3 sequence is CASSRTQGADTQYF. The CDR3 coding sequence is TGTGCCAGCAGCCGGACCCAGGGGGCAGATACGCAGTATTTT. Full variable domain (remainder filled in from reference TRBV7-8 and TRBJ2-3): GAGVSQSPRYKVAKRGQDVALRCDPISGHVSLFWYQQALGQGPEFLTYFQNEAQLDKSGLPSDRFFAERPEGSVSTLKIQRTQQEDSAVYLCASSRTQGADTQYFGPGTRLTVL.

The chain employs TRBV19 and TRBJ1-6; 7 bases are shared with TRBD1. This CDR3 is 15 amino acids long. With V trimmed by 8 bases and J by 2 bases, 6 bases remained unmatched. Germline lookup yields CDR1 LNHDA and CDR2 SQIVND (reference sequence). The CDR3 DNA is TGTGCCAGTTCCCACGGGACAGCCTATAATTCACCCCTCCACTTT. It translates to CASSHGTAYNSPLHF.

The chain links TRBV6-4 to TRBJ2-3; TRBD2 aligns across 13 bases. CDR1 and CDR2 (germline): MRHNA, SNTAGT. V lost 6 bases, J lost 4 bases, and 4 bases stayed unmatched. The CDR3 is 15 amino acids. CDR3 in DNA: TGTGCCAGCAGCCCCGGGACTAGCGGGGCAGATACGCAGTATTTT. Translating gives CASSPGTSGADTQYF.

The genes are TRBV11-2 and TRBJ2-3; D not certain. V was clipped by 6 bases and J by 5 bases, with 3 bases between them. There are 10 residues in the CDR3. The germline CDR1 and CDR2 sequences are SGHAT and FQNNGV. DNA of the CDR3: TGTGCCAGCAGTCAAGATACGCAGTATTTT. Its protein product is CASSQDTQYF.